Following are 2 T cell receptor beta chains from one sample sequenced in a study of blood T cell repertoires in COVID-19. This table comes from immunoSEQ multiplex PCR, and its TCRdb copy is limited to in-frame clones, with some not included. The sample consists of approximately 210,000 clones, roughly nine tenths of them appearing once. The sequenced sample consisted of peripheral blood. Receptors originate from an older woman with acute or convalescent COVID-19.

The chain joins TRBV27 to TRBJ2-3; 7 bases fit TRBD2. This CDR3 comprises 16 residues. V trimming: 3 bases; J trimming: 7 bases; junction bases outside the gene matches: 13. Per the germline V gene, CDR1 is MNHEY and CDR2 is SMNVEV (reference sequence). CDR3 protein: CASSFLSAGRENTQYF. The CDR3 DNA sequence: TGTGCCAGCAGTTTTCTTTCAGCAGGGAGGGAAAATACGCAGTATTTT.

This chain links TRBV3-1 (or the pseudogene TRBV3-2) with TRBJ2-7; perhaps TRBD2 as D (5 bases). The germline gives CDR1 LGHDT, CDR2 YNNKEL (reference sequence). The CDR3 contains 13 residues. V was cut by 3 bases and J by 4 bases, with 10 bases left in between. This chain's CDR3 is CASSHWSGYEQYF. DNA of the CDR3: TGTGCCAGCAGCCATTGGAGCGGTTACGAGCAGTACTTC.